The 14 T cell receptor beta chains given below trace back to one sample, sequenced in a study of blood T cell repertoires in COVID-19. Using immunoSEQ multiplex PCR, the repertoire was profiled, and TCRdb retains in-frame clones only, with some absent. The repertoire holds roughly 500,000 clones, with approximately 91% as singletons. Sample: PBMCs or T cells enriched from blood (not recorded which). These receptors were taken from a woman aged 55-69 years who had recovered from COVID-19.

The rearrangement joins TRBV27 to TRBJ2-3, with 15 bases aligning to TRBD2. CDR1 and CDR2 (germline): MNHEY, SMNVEV (reference sequence). CDR3 length equals 16 residues. V shed 7 bases and J 4 bases; nucleotides not matched to a gene: 6. Written as DNA, the CDR3 is TGTGCCAGCACCGGACTAGCGGGGGGGCGCGCAGATACGCAGTATTTT. Translating it yields CASTGLAGGRADTQYF.

For the CDR3, the DNA is TGCGCCAGCAGCTTGGGGCAGGCGACCGTCGAGCAGTACTTC. Amino acids: CASSLGQATVEQYF. The rearrangement uses TRBV5-1 and TRBJ2-7; D gene uncertain. The V gene lost 0 bases and the J gene lost 6 bases, with 13 bases spanning the gap. Germline V CDR1 and CDR2: SGHRS, YFSETQ. The CDR3 is made up of 14 amino acids.

The chain employs TRBV2 and TRBJ1-3; 8 bases are a match to TRBD1. Trimming took 7 bases from V and 2 from J; bases not matched to a gene: 10. CDR1 and CDR2 from the germline V gene are SNHLY and FYNNEI. The CDR3 covers 16 residues. CDR3: CASKVDRAVAGNTIYF. Here the CDR3 DNA reads TGTGCCAGCAAGGTGGACAGGGCGGTGGCTGGAAACACCATATATTTT.

The chain recombines TRBV9 with TRBJ1-1; 7 positions match TRBD1. CDR3 length equals 15 residues. Germline assignment: CDR1 SGDLS and CDR2 YYNGEE. J was trimmed by 3 bases and V by 5 bases; bases with no gene match: 10. CDR3 DNA: TGTGCCAGCAGTGAACCTCCGACAGGGCACACTGAAGCTTTCTTT. Its protein product is CASSEPPTGHTEAFF.

This clone was found a few times. The chain carries TRBV10-1 and TRBJ2-7; 8 nucleotides agree with TRBD1. J was trimmed by 8 bases and V by 6 bases; bases with no gene match: 6. The CDR3 totals 12 residues. In germline, CDR1 is WNHNN, CDR2 SYGVQD (reference sequence). CDR3 sequence: CASSAGQGKQYV. The CDR3 DNA follows: TGCGCCAGCAGCGCCGGACAGGGAAAGCAGTACGTC.

This chain uses TRBV7-2 with TRBJ1-6; D ambiguous. In germline, CDR1 is SGHTA, CDR2 FQGNSA. The V end was cut by 5 bases, the J end by 10 bases, with 21 bases between. The CDR3 is 16 residues long. DNA of the CDR3: TGTGCCAGCAGCCCTCGAGCCGTCCCGCCGGGGTCACCCCTCCACTTT. Protein: CASSPRAVPPGSPLHF.

The CDR3 DNA sequence: TGCGCCAGCAGCCGCGGACAGACAGGGGTTAAGTTGAGTGAAAAACTGTTTTTT. Its protein product is CASSRGQTGVKLSEKLFF. The V gene is TRBV5-1, the J gene TRBJ1-4; 8 bases fit TRBD1. Per the germline V gene, CDR1 is SGHRS and CDR2 is YFSETQ. V trimming: 4 bases; J trimming: 7 bases; junction bases outside the gene matches: 18. This CDR3 comprises 18 residues. The full variable domain, its missing parts supplied by reference TRBV5-1 and TRBJ1-4, is KAGVTQTPRYLIKTRGQQVTLSCSPISGHRSVSWYQQTPGQGLQFLFEYFSETQRNKGNFPGRFSGRQFSNSRSEMNVSTLELGDSALYLCASSRGQTGVKLSEKLFFGSGTQLSVL.

The chain combines TRBV25-1 with TRBJ2-7, with unresolved D. CDR1 and CDR2 (germline): MGHDK, SYGVNS. Trimming removed 7 bases from V and 3 bases from J, with 16 bases in between. This CDR3 has 14 residues. CDR3 bases: TGTGCCAGCACCCCCCCCAACCTAGTCTACGAGCAGTACTTC. This gives the protein CASTPPNLVYEQYF.

This sequence joins TRBV4-1 and TRBJ2-1; tentatively, D is TRBD2 (7 bases). Germline-derived CDR1 and CDR2 are MGHRA and YSYEKL. V was clipped by 4 bases and J by 2 bases, with 15 bases between them. The CDR3 runs to 16 residues. This CDR3 is CASSRLGGVAYNEQFF. The CDR3 bases are TGCGCCAGCAGCCGCTTAGGGGGGGTCGCCTACAATGAGCAGTTCTTC.

V gene TRBV2 combines with J gene TRBJ2-7; the match to TRBD1 covers 9 bases. With 6 bases clipped from V and 0 bases from J, the junction kept 3 bases outside the gene matches. The CDR3 extends over 14 amino acids. The V gene's germline CDR1 is SNHLY and CDR2 FYNNEI. DNA of the CDR3: TGTGCCAGCAGGGGACAGGGTAACTCCTACGAGCAGTACGTC. This translates into CASRGQGNSYEQYV.

This chain uses TRBV5-1 with TRBJ2-7; 9 bases fit TRBD1. CDR3 length: 18 amino acids. Germline CDR1 reads SGHRS; CDR2 reads YFSETQ. V lost 3 bases and J lost 5; bases outside the gene matches: 18. CDR3 nucleotides: TGCGCCAGCAGCTCATCCACCCGACTGGGACAGGGACGTAACGAGCAGTACGTC. Its protein product is CASSSSTRLGQGRNEQYV.

In this sample, this clone turned up a few times. The V gene is TRBV11-2, the J gene TRBJ1-4, with D possibly being TRBD1 (6 bases). Germline-derived CDR1 and CDR2 are SGHAT and FQNNGV. This CDR3 region has 13 residues. V lost 5 bases to trimming and J lost 7 bases, with 11 bases between them. The CDR3 reads CASSGGAGEKLFF. The CDR3 region has the DNA TGTGCCAGCAGCGGGGGGGCCGGTGAAAAACTGTTTTTT.

V is TRBV5-1 and J is TRBJ1-3; TRBD1 matches at 7 bases. The V segment lost 3 bases and the J segment 6 bases; nucleotides outside the gene matches: 3. Germline values: CDR1 SGHRS, CDR2 YFSETQ. The CDR3 is made up of 13 amino acids. The CDR3 is CASSSGQPNTIYF. The CDR3 DNA reads as TGCGCCAGCAGCTCGGGACAGCCAAACACCATATATTTT.

This chain joins TRBV18 and TRBJ2-3; D is perhaps TRBD2 (6 bases). V gave up 3 bases and J gave up 2 bases, with 27 bases separating them. The CDR3 runs 20 residues. Germline loops: CDR1 KGHSH, CDR2 LQKENI. The CDR3 here is CASSPGATLRGGSFTDTQYF. CDR3 DNA sequence: TGTGCCAGCTCACCCGGCGCGACTCTCAGAGGAGGGAGCTTCACAGATACGCAGTATTTT.